Following are 5 T cell receptor beta chains from one sample sequenced in a study of CD8+ T cells in alopecia areata. Following extraction, RNA underwent reverse transcription to cDNA, which served as the sequencing template. Generated by immunoSEQ multiplex PCR, the TCRdb table keeps only in-frame clones and is missing some. The sample shows roughly 170,000 clones, about 60% of them seen only once. The treatment here: oral pan-JAK inhibitor, 5-10 mg twice daily. Sequencing was performed on CD8+ T cells sorted from blood, taken at week 24, from a patient treated with tofacitinib. Receptor source: a human donor with alopecia areata.

The CDR3 DNA reads as TGTGCCAGCAGCTTGGACCTCCGGGCCGGCACCGGGGAGCTGTTTTTT. Protein: CASSLDLRAGTGELFF. The J gene is TRBJ2-2, the V gene TRBV5-6; D gene uncertain. The V end lost 0 bases, the J end lost 4 bases, and 13 bases lay between the germline ends. This CDR3 spans 16 amino acids. Germline CDR1 and CDR2: SGHDT and YYEEEE.

The CDR3 region has the DNA TGTGCCACCAGGCTTCTCCCGGGACTAGAGAACGAGCAGTACTTC. Residues: CATRLLPGLENEQYF. This chain uses TRBV15 with TRBJ2-7, with TRBD2 identical over 8 bases. The V gene's germline CDR1 is LNHNV and CDR2 YYDKDF (reference sequence). The CDR3 is 15 amino acids. With V trimmed by 6 bases and J by 5 bases, 12 bases remained unmatched.

The genes are TRBV7-9 and TRBJ1-2; tentatively, D is TRBD1 (6 bases). The CDR3 runs 14 residues. Trimming took off 4 bases at V and 4 bases at J, with 13 bases between the two ends. Per germline, CDR1 SEHNR and CDR2 FQNEAQ (reference sequence). CDR3 region: CASSSDSSFYGYTF. The CDR3 DNA reads TGTGCCAGCAGCTCGGACAGCAGCTTCTATGGCTACACCTTC.

The rearrangement joins TRBV4-1 to TRBJ1-2; D is uncertain. CDR1 MGHRA and CDR2 YSYEKL come from the germline V gene. V lost 0 bases and J 6 bases, leaving 8 bases between the germline ends. CDR3 length: 13 residues. The CDR3 nucleotides read TGCGCCAGCAGCCAAGAATATGCGGATGGCTACACCTTC. Amino acid sequence: CASSQEYADGYTF.

This clone was counted only a few times. The sample carries other DNA sequences with the same CDR3. V gene TRBV6-5 combines with J gene TRBJ2-5; D call uncertain. Germline values: CDR1 MNHEY, CDR2 SVGAGI. The V end was cut by 0 bases, the J end by 5 bases, with 7 bases between. This CDR3 has 13 residues. CDR3 residues: CASSYSGWETQYF. In DNA, the CDR3 is TGTGCCAGCAGTTACTCAGGGTGGGAGACCCAGTACTTC.